The 30 T cell receptor beta chains below all came from one sample that was sequenced in a study of T cell responses to AZD1222 COVID-19 vaccine. Clones were read by immunoSEQ multiplex PCR, and TCRdb kept only the in-frame ones, dropping some. Of roughly 150,000 clones in the sample, 80% to 95% are singletons; the top ten hold about 2.5%. The input for sequencing was peripheral blood, taken on day 0 of AZD1222 vaccination. The receptor source for this set is an adult in good health.

The rearrangement joins TRBV6-2 or TRBV6-3 to TRBJ2-2; D perhaps matches TRBD1 (5 bases). V lost 6 bases to trimming and J lost 6 bases, with 8 bases between them. In germline, CDR1 is MNHEY, CDR2 SVGEGT. The CDR3 runs to 12 residues. This chain's CDR3 is CASSLRAGELFF. The CDR3 DNA follows: TGTGCCAGCAGCCTCAGGGCCGGGGAGCTGTTTTTT.

The V and J genes are TRBV19 and TRBJ2-5, with 15 bases lining up with TRBD2. The germline CDR1 and CDR2 sequences are LNHDA and SQIVND (reference sequence). The CDR3 extends over 16 amino acids. J gave up 4 bases and V 1 base, and 1 base lay outside the gene matches. Written as DNA, the CDR3 is TGTGCCAGTAGTATAGTGGGACTAGCGGGGGGAGAGACCCAGTACTTC. This gives the protein CASSIVGLAGGETQYF.

The chain is built from TRBV5-1 and TRBJ1-1; D not resolved. The V and J ends lost 0 bases and 4 bases respectively, with 7 bases between them. The CDR3 covers 13 residues. The germline V gene encodes CDR1 SGHRS and CDR2 YFSETQ. CDR3 nucleotide sequence: TGCGCCAGCAGCTTGGTATTAGCCACTGAAGCTTTCTTT. It is translated as CASSLVLATEAFF. Using reference TRBV5-1 and TRBJ1-1 for the parts outside the CDR3, the full variable domain is KAGVTQTPRYLIKTRGQQVTLSCSPISGHRSVSWYQQTPGQGLQFLFEYFSETQRNKGNFPGRFSGRQFSNSRSEMNVSTLELGDSALYLCASSLVLATEAFFGQGTRLTVV.

The V call is TRBV3-1 (or the pseudogene TRBV3-2), the J call TRBJ2-4; a possible D gene is TRBD1 (6 bases). The V gene lost 1 base and the J gene lost 2 bases, with 15 bases spanning the gap. The CDR3 spans 17 residues. Germline values: CDR1 LGHDT, CDR2 YNNKEL (reference sequence). The CDR3 reads CASSQVSGALSKNIQYF. The CDR3 DNA reads TGTGCCAGCAGCCAAGTTTCAGGGGCCCTTTCCAAAAACATTCAGTACTTC.

V gene TRBV6-5 combines with J gene TRBJ2-7, with D possibly TRBD1 on 6 matching bases. Deletions cut 6 bases from V and 4 bases from J, with 16 bases between. The CDR3 is 14 residues long. CDR1 and CDR2 (germline): MNHEY, SVGAGI. CDR3 bases: TGTGCCAGCAGCGCAGGACAGACGCTTTACGAGCAGTACTTC. It yields the protein CASSAGQTLYEQYF.

Of note for this clone: Additional DNA sequences in this sample encode the identical CDR3. V and J are TRBV6-5 and TRBJ1-2, with TRBD1 matching 8 bases. This CDR3 spans 14 amino acids. The V gene end was trimmed by 6 bases and the J gene end by 5 bases; junction bases not matched to a gene: 8. The germline CDR1 and CDR2 sequences are MNHEY and SVGAGI. CDR3 nucleotides: TGTGCCAGCAGGCTCGGACAGGGTCTTTATGGCTACACCTTC. It encodes CASRLGQGLYGYTF.

This clone was detected only a few times. The J gene is TRBJ2-7, the V gene TRBV10-2, with a tentative D call TRBD2 (9 bases). This CDR3 has 18 amino acids. In germline, CDR1 is WSHSY, CDR2 SAAADI. The V end lost 3 bases, the J end lost 5 bases, and 26 bases lay between the germline ends. CDR3 protein: CASSEQGGKAGGLNEQYF. The CDR3 DNA reads as TGCGCCAGCAGTGAACAGGGGGGGAAGGCGGGAGGGCTGAACGAGCAGTACTTC.

The chain employs TRBV7-2 and TRBJ2-1; weak D call: TRBD2 (5 bases). The ends were cut back, 5 bases at V and 4 bases at J, with 15 bases in the middle. Germline V gives CDR1 SGHTA, CDR2 FQGNSA. CDR3 length: 15 amino acids. CDR3 bases: TGTGCCAGCAGCCCGACTAACTCGCTTTACAATGAGCAGTTCTTC. Its translation: CASSPTNSLYNEQFF.

The chain links TRBV30 to TRBJ1-1; TRBD1 matches at 10 bases. CDR3 size: 13 residues. V was clipped by 3 bases and J by 5 bases; unmatched bases: 3. CDR1 and CDR2 (germline): GTSNPN, SVGIG (reference sequence). The CDR3 region is CAWSGTGVTEAFF. CDR3 bases: TGTGCCTGGAGCGGGACAGGGGTTACTGAAGCTTTCTTT.

The gene calls are TRBV5-1 and TRBJ1-1; possible D gene TRBD1, 5 bases. Germline values: CDR1 SGHRS, CDR2 YFSETQ. Trimming removed 0 bases at V and 5 bases at J, with 11 bases between. CDR3 size: 14 residues. The CDR3 protein is CASSLGQRRTEAFF. DNA for the CDR3: TGCGCCAGCAGCTTGGGACAGAGGCGAACTGAAGCTTTCTTT.

The rearrangement links TRBV9 to TRBJ2-2; TRBD1 aligns across 8 bases. This CDR3 comprises 15 residues. The germline gives CDR1 SGDLS, CDR2 YYNGEE. With V trimmed by 3 bases and J by 6 bases, 7 bases remained unmatched. This chain's CDR3 is CASSGEDREAGELFF. The CDR3 coding sequence is TGTGCCAGCAGCGGGGAGGACAGGGAAGCCGGGGAGCTGTTTTTT.

The J gene is TRBJ1-1, the V gene TRBV11-2; a weak D match, TRBD1 (5 bases). Germline values: CDR1 SGHAT, CDR2 FQNNGV. V lost 0 bases, J lost 0 bases, and 5 bases lay in between. The length of the CDR3 is 14 residues. The CDR3 spells CASSLDRVNTEAFF. CDR3 nucleotide sequence: TGTGCCAGCAGCTTAGACAGGGTGAACACTGAAGCTTTCTTT.

V and J are TRBV5-4 and TRBJ1-2; D gene ambiguous. The CDR3 consists of 14 residues. CDR1 SGHNT and CDR2 YYREEE come from the germline V gene (reference sequence). The V end lost 2 bases, the J end lost 4 bases, and 12 bases lay between the germline ends. The CDR3 coding sequence is TGTGCCAGCAGCTTATCGGGCGGGAGCTATGGCTACACCTTC. Encoded protein: CASSLSGGSYGYTF.

The rearrangement links TRBV9 to TRBJ1-6, with D perhaps TRBD1 (5 bases). The CDR3 is made up of 12 amino acids. Germline-derived CDR1 and CDR2 are SGDLS and YYNGEE. V lost 4 bases, J lost 10 bases, and 9 bases lay in between. The CDR3 protein is CASSRDDSPLHF. The CDR3 coding sequence is TGTGCCAGCAGCCGGGACGACTCACCCCTCCACTTT.

The chain couples TRBV5-6 to TRBJ1-3; TRBD1 might be the D (5 bases). The CDR3 consists of 18 residues. The germline V gene has CDR1 SGHDT and CDR2 YYEEEE. Trimming removed 3 bases from V and 3 bases from J, with 22 bases in between. The CDR3 protein is CASSWGAGGRGHGNTIYF. DNA of the CDR3: TGTGCCAGCAGCTGGGGCGCGGGTGGCCGAGGCCATGGAAACACCATATATTTT.

The chain has TRBV5-1 and TRBJ2-3; the D gene is possibly TRBD1 (5 bases). V was cut by 5 bases and J by 2 bases, with 15 bases left in between. CDR1 is SGHRS and CDR2 is YFSETQ in the germline V gene. CDR3 length: 15 residues. CDR3 sequence reads: CASRVRADTTDTQYF. DNA for the CDR3: TGCGCCAGCAGAGTTCGGGCGGACACCACAGATACGCAGTATTTT.

This chain links TRBV7-3 with TRBJ1-1; maybe TRBD1 (6 bases). CDR1 is SGHTA, CDR2 FQGTGA, per germline. The CDR3 is 15 residues long. Trimming removed 2 bases at V and 0 bases at J, with 10 bases between. The CDR3 spells CASSLGQIMNTEAFF. The CDR3 DNA follows: TGTGCCAGCAGCTTAGGACAGATTATGAACACTGAAGCTTTCTTT.

This clone appeared a single time. This chain joins TRBV19 and TRBJ2-1, with D possibly matching TRBD1 (5 bases). V lost 10 bases, J lost 2 bases, and 18 bases lay in between. Germline V lookup: CDR1 LNHDA, CDR2 SQIVND (reference sequence). This CDR3 contains 15 residues. The CDR3 reads CATTTRVFAYNEQFF. DNA of the CDR3: TGTGCCACAACGACCAGGGTATTCGCCTACAATGAGCAGTTCTTC.

This chain links TRBV19 with TRBJ1-1, with D possibly being TRBD1 (6 bases). This CDR3 contains 13 residues. The V gene lost 5 bases and the J gene lost 4 bases, with 11 bases spanning the gap. Germline CDR1 is LNHDA and CDR2 is SQIVND (reference sequence). The CDR3 loop is CASSRTGSTEAFF. For the CDR3, the DNA is TGTGCCAGTAGTCGTACAGGGAGCACTGAAGCTTTCTTT.

This chain links TRBV4-2 with TRBJ1-6; no clear D gene. The CDR3 extends over 14 amino acids. CDR1 and CDR2 from the germline V gene are LGHNA and YNFKEQ. The germline V and J ends were trimmed by 6 bases and 6 bases, with 12 bases remaining between them. The CDR3 reads CASRPQRPNSPLHF. DNA for the CDR3: TGTGCCAGCAGACCCCAGCGACCTAATTCACCCCTCCACTTT.

On this clone itself: Other DNA sequences in the sample encode the same CDR3. The chain recombines TRBV3-1 (or the pseudogene TRBV3-2) with TRBJ2-3, with D perhaps TRBD1 (7 bases). This CDR3 has 15 residues. V was pared by 4 bases and J by 0 bases, with 11 bases between. Germline CDR1 LGHDT, CDR2 YNNKEL (reference sequence). The CDR3 coding sequence is TGTGCCAGCAGCCCGACAGGGACTAGCACAGATACGCAGTATTTT. Protein sequence: CASSPTGTSTDTQYF.

V is TRBV5-8 and J is TRBJ2-3, with 14 bases lining up with TRBD2. Germline CDR1 and CDR2: SGHTS and YDEGEE. Trimming cost V 8 bases and J 0 bases; bases outside gene matches: 14. The length of the CDR3 is 19 residues. Here the CDR3 reads CASYQTRTSGGTSTDTQYF. The CDR3 bases are TGTGCCAGTTATCAGACTCGGACTAGCGGGGGGACCAGCACAGATACGCAGTATTTT.

This chain links TRBV5-1 with TRBJ2-3; TRBD2 agrees at 9 bases. CDR1 is SGHRS, CDR2 YFSETQ, per germline. Unmatched junction bases numbered 9, after V lost 5 bases and J lost 5 bases. This CDR3 contains 15 residues. CDR3 sequence: CASSWARGGQDTQYF. Here the CDR3 DNA reads TGCGCCAGCAGTTGGGCGCGGGGGGGTCAAGATACGCAGTATTTT.

This clone was detected only once. This chain uses TRBV14 with TRBJ2-3; 11 nucleotides match TRBD2. Germline V lookup: CDR1 SGHDN, CDR2 FVKESK. The CDR3 sequence is 16 residues long. With 4 bases clipped from V and 6 bases from J, the junction kept 9 bases outside the gene matches. This CDR3 reads CASSPRLAGLWDTQYF. The CDR3 nucleotides read TGTGCCAGCAGCCCACGACTAGCGGGACTGTGGGATACGCAGTATTTT.

Details on this clone: The germline gene is not matched at one end of the junction; a read error may be the cause. J is TRBJ1-4 and V is TRBV7-8; D unresolved. CDR3 length: 15 residues. Germline-derived CDR1 and CDR2 are SGHVS and FQNEAQ. The CDR3, as DNA: TGTGCCAGCAGCGCTAGACAACTAACTCATGAAAAACTGTTTTTT. This encodes CASSARQLTHEKLFF.

This sequence joins TRBV27 and TRBJ1-3, with a tentative D call TRBD1 (6 bases). Germline V lookup: CDR1 MNHEY, CDR2 SMNVEV (reference sequence). V gave up 3 bases and J gave up 0 bases, with 12 bases separating them. This CDR3 comprises 16 residues. In DNA, the CDR3 is TGTGCCAGCAGTTTCGGGGGGCCCCTCTCTGGAAACACCATATATTTT. Its translation: CASSFGGPLSGNTIYF.

The chain employs TRBV29-1 and TRBJ1-2; D is unresolved. CDR3 length: 12 residues. V dropped 5 bases and J dropped 3 bases, with 10 bases sitting between them. Germline CDR1 reads SQVTM; CDR2 reads ANQGSEA. CDR3 coding DNA: TGCAGCGTTAAGTCAGGACACTATGGCTACACCTTC. Protein product: CSVKSGHYGYTF.

This clone has a single count. The chain is built from TRBV28 and TRBJ1-4; TRBD1 is a possible D gene (5 bases). The V and J ends lost 5 bases and 6 bases respectively, with 10 bases between them. CDR3 length equals 13 residues. Germline V lookup: CDR1 MDHEN, CDR2 SYDVKM. CDR3 protein: CASSTLGDEKLFF. CDR3 DNA sequence: TGTGCCAGCAGTACCCTGGGGGATGAAAAACTGTTTTTT.

The gene calls are TRBV7-2 and TRBJ2-2; D may be TRBD2 (6 bases). With 5 bases removed from V and 2 bases from J, the gap between germline ends came to 18 bases. Germline-derived CDR1 and CDR2 are SGHTA and FQGNSA. This CDR3 has 17 residues. The DNA of the CDR3 is TGTGCCAGCAGCCTTACCGGGACTCGACTTAACACCGGGGAGCTGTTTTTT. This encodes CASSLTGTRLNTGELFF.

The gene calls are TRBV7-2 and TRBJ2-7; 7 nucleotides line up with TRBD2. This CDR3 spans 16 amino acids. Trimming took 2 bases from V and 0 from J; bases not matched to a gene: 7. Germline CDR1 reads SGHTA; CDR2 reads FQGNSA. In DNA, the CDR3 is TGTGCCAGCAGCTTATTTACTAGCGCTACCTCCTACGAGCAGTACTTC. The encoded protein is CASSLFTSATSYEQYF.